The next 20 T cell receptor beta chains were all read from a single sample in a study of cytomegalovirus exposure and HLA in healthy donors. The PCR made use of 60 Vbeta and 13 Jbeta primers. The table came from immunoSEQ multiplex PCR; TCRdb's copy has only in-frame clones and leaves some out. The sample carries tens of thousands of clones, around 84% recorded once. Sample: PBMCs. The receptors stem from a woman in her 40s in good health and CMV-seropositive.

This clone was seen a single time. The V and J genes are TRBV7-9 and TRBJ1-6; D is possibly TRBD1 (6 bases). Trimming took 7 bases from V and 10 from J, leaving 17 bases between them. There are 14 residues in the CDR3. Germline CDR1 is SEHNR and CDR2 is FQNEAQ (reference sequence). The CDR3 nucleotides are TGTGCCAGCACGGCAGGGGCCTTGGGGTCACCCCTCCACTTT. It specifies CASTAGALGSPLHF.

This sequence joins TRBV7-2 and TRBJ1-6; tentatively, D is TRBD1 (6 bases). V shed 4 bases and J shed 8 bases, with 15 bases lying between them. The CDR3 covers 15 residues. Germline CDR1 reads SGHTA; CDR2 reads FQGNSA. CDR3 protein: CASSSRGPMDSPLHF. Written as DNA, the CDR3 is TGTGCCAGCAGCTCCAGGGGCCCTATGGATTCACCCCTCCACTTT.

CDR3 loop: CASSPPGQVVYEQYF. The CDR3 DNA follows: TGTGCCAGCAGTCCTCCGGGACAGGTCGTATACGAGCAGTACTTC. The chain recombines TRBV28 with TRBJ2-7; 8 bases align to TRBD1. Trimming cost V 5 bases and J 4 bases; bases outside gene matches: 10. Germline values: CDR1 MDHEN, CDR2 SYDVKM. The CDR3 totals 15 residues. The variable domain in full, completed from reference TRBV28 and TRBJ2-7, reads DVKVTQSSRYLVKRTGEKVFLECVQDMDHENMFWYRQDPGLGLRLIYFSYDVKMKEKGDIPEGYSVSREKKERFSLILESASTNQTSMYLCASSPPGQVVYEQYFGPGTRLTVT.

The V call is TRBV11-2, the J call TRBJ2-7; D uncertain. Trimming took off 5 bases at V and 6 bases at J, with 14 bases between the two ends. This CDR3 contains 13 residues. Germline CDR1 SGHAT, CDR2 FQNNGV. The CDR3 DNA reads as TGTGCCAGCAGCCCCTCGATCGTCGGCGAGCAGTACTTC. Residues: CASSPSIVGEQYF. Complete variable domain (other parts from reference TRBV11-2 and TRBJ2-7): EAGVAQSPRYKIIEKRQSVAFWCNPISGHATLYWYQQILGQGPKLLIQFQNNGVVDDSQLPKDRFSAERLKGVDSTLKIQPAKLEDSAVYLCASSPSIVGEQYFGPGTRLTVT.

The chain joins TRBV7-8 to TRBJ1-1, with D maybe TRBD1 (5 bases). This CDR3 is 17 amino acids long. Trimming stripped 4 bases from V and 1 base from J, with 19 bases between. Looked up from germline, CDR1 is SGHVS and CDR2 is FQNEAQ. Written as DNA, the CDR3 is TGTGCCAGCAGCTCTATACGTCAGGGAAAGTGGAACACTGAAGCTTTCTTT. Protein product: CASSSIRQGKWNTEAFF.

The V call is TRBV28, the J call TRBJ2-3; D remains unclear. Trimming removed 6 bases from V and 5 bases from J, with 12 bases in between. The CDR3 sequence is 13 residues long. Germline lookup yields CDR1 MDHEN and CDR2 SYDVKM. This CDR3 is CASSSRLVDTQYF. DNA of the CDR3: TGTGCCAGCAGCTCACGGTTGGTAGATACGCAGTATTTT.

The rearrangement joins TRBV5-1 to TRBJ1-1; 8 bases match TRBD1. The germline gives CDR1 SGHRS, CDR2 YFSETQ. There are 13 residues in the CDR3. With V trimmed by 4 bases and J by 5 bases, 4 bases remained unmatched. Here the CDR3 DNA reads TGCGCCAGCAGCGGAACAGGGGGGACTGAAGCTTTCTTT. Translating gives CASSGTGGTEAFF.

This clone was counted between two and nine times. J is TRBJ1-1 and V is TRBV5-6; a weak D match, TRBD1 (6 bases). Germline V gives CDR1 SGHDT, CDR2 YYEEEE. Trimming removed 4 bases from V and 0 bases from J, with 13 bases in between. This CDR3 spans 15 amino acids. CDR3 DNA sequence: TGTGCCAGCAGCCTGACAGGTTCAATGAACACTGAAGCTTTCTTT. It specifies CASSLTGSMNTEAFF.

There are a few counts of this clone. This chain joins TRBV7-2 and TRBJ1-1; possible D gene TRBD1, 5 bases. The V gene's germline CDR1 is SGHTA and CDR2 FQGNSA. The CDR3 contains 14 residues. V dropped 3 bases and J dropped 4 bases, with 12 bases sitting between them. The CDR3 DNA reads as TGTGCCAGCAGCTTCCATCAGGGTACCACTGAAGCTTTCTTT. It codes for CASSFHQGTTEAFF.

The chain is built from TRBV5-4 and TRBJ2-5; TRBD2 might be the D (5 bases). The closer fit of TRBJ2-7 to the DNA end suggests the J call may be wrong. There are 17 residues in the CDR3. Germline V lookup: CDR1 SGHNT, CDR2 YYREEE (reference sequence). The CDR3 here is CASSTKKAGVKTYEQYF. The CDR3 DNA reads TGTGCCAGCAGCACGAAGAAGGCGGGTGTTAAGACCTACGAGCAGTACTTC.

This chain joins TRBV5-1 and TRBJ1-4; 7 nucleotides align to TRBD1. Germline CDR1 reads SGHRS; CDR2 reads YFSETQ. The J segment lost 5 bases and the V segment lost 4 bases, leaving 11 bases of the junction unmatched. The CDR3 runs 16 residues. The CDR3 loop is CASSPNPGTVNEKLFF. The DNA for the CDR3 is TGCGCCAGCAGCCCCAATCCGGGGACAGTAAATGAAAAACTGTTTTTT.

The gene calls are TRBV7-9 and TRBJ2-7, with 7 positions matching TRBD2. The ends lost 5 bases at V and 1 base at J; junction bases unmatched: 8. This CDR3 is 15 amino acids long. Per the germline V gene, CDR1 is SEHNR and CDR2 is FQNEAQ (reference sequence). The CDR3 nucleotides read TGTGCCAGCAGCCCAGTGCGGGAGTTATCCTACGAGCAGTACTTC. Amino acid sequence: CASSPVRELSYEQYF. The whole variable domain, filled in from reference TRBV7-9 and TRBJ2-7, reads DTGVSQNPRHKITKRGQNVTFRCDPISEHNRLYWYRQTLGQGPEFLTYFQNEAQLEKSRLLSDRFSAERPKGSFSTLEIQRTEQGDSAMYLCASSPVRELSYEQYFGPGTRLTVT.

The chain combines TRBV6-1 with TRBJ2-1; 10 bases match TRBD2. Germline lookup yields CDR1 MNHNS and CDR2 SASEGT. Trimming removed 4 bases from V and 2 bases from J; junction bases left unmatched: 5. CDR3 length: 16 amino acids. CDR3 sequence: CASSGTSGATYNEQFF. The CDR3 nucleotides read TGTGCCAGCAGTGGGACTAGCGGAGCTACCTACAATGAGCAGTTCTTC.

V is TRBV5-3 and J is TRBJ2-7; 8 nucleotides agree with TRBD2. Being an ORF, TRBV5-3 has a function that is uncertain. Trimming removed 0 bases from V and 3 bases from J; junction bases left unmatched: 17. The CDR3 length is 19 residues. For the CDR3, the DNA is TGTGCCAGAAGCTTGGGACCCCTAAACGGCGGTGGGACTAGCTACGAGCAGTACTTC. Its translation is CARSLGPLNGGGTSYEQYF.

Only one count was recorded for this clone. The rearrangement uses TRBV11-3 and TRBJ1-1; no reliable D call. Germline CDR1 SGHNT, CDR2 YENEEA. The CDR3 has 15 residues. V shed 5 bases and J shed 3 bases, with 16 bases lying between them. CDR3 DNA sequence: TGTGCCAGCAGCCAAACACCCGACAAATACACTGAAGCTTTCTTT. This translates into CASSQTPDKYTEAFF.

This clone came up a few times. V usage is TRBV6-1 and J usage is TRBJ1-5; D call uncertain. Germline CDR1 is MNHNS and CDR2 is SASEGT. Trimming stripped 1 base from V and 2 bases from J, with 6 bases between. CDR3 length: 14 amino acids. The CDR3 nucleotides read TGTGCCAGCAGTGAAGTATCGGGCAATCAGCCCCAGCATTTT. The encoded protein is CASSEVSGNQPQHF.

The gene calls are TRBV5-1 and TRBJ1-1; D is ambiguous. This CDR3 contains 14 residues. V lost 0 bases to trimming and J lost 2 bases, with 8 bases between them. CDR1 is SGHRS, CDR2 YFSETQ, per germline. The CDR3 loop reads CASSLGRDNTEAFF. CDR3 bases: TGCGCCAGCAGCTTGGGGCGGGATAACACTGAAGCTTTCTTT.

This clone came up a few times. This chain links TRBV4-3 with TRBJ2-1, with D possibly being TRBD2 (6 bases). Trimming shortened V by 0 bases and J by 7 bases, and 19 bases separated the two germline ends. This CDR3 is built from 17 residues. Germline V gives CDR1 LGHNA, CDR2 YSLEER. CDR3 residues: CASSQEFSGVALNEQFF. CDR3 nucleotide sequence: TGCGCCAGCAGCCAAGAGTTCTCGGGGGTAGCATTGAATGAGCAGTTCTTC.

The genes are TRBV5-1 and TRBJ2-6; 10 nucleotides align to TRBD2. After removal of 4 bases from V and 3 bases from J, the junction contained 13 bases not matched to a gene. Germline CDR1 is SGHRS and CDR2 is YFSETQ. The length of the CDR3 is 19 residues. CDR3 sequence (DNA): TGCGCCAGCAGCCTCAGACTAGCGGGCGAGGGAAGTGGGGCCAACGTCCTGACTTTC. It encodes CASSLRLAGEGSGANVLTF.

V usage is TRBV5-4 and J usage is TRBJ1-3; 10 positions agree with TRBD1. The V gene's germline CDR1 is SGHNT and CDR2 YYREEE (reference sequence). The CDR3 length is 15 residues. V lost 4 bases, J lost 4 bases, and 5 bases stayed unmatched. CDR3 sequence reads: CASSRQGAFGNTIYF. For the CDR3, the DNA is TGTGCCAGCAGCCGACAGGGGGCCTTCGGAAACACCATATATTTT.